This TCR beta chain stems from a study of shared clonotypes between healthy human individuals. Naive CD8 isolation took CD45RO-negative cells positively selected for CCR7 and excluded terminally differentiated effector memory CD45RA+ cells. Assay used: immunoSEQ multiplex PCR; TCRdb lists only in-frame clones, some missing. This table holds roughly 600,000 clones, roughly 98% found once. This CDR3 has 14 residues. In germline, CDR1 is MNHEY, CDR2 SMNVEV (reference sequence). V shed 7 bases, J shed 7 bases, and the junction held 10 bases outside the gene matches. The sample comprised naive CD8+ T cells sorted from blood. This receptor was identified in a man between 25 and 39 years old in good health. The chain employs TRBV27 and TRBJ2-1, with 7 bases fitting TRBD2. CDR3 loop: CASTVGGPGNEQFF. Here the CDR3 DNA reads TGTGCCAGCACGGTGGGAGGGCCGGGAAATGAGCAGTTCTTC.